This T cell receptor beta chain comes out of a study of shared clonotypes between healthy human individuals. Profiling relied on immunoSEQ multiplex PCR, and the TCRdb table lists in-frame clones only, not all of them. Seen here are approximately 2,000,000 clones, 85% to 95% observed once, and the top ten hold 0.3% to 0.4%. Germline CDR1 and CDR2: SGHDN and FVKESK. Between the trimmed V and J ends, which lost 6 bases and 11 bases, there was a span of 17 bases. This CDR3 has 12 residues. The specimen was naive CD4+ T cells from PBMCs. The sample's subset: CD45RA+ positively selected. The sequence derives from a man between 18 and 29 years old in good health. Some clones in this sample may be carry-over from other donors' samples. The V call is TRBV14, the J call TRBJ2-7, with D hard to call. The CDR3 region is CASSRDTRKKYF. CDR3 sequence (DNA): TGTGCCAGCAGTCGAGACACACGAAAAAAGTACTTC.